What follows are 32 T cell receptor beta chains derived from one specimen sequenced in a study of vaccination effects on CD4 cells after COVID-19. Produced via immunoSEQ multiplex PCR; TCRdb's table is partial and in-frame only. The profile shows about 47,000 clones, about three quarters of them singletons. CD4+ T cells were isolated after 10 days of culture. No antigens are known for them. Sequenced material: CD4+ T cells from PBMCs cultured without peptide, taken before COVID-19 vaccination. The receptor set was obtained from a human donor who had a prior SARS-CoV-2 infection.

The rearrangement links TRBV12-3 or TRBV12-4 to TRBJ2-2, with no clear D. V was pared by 3 bases and J by 7 bases, with 9 bases between. The CDR3 is 13 amino acids. The DNA for the CDR3 is TGTGCCAGCAGTTTTTTGCGTGACGGGGAGCTGTTTTTT. Translated, it gives CASSFLRDGELFF.

The V gene is TRBV7-2, the J gene TRBJ2-5; 7 bases match TRBD1. CDR1 and CDR2 from the germline V gene are SGHTA and FQGNSA. The CDR3 contains 14 residues. V shed 4 bases and J 1 base; nucleotides not matched to a gene: 3. CDR3 region: CASSSGQFQETQYF. In nucleotides, the CDR3 is TGTGCCAGCAGCTCGGGACAGTTCCAAGAGACCCAGTACTTC.

The rearrangement uses TRBV12-3 or TRBV12-4 and TRBJ2-7; 7 nucleotides match TRBD1. Germline trimming cut 2 bases from V and 9 bases from J; bases unmatched to any gene: 4. CDR3 size: 12 residues. CDR3 nucleotide sequence: TGTGCCAGCAGTTTAACAGGGGACACGCAGTACTTC. Its translation is CASSLTGDTQYF.

The chain has TRBV3-1 (or the pseudogene TRBV3-2) and TRBJ1-2; no clear D. CDR1 and CDR2 (germline): LGHDT, YNNKEL (reference sequence). The V end was cut by 6 bases, the J end by 4 bases, with 9 bases between. This CDR3 region has 12 residues. The CDR3 region is CASSNRLYGYTF. The CDR3 DNA sequence: TGTGCCAGCAGTAATCGGCTCTATGGCTACACCTTC.

The chain combines TRBV5-6 with TRBJ1-4, with D uncertain. This CDR3 region has 14 residues. Germline lookup yields CDR1 SGHDT and CDR2 YYEEEE. V was shortened by 2 bases and J by 8 bases, with 13 bases between the two germline ends. The chain's CDR3 is CASSFRQAGEKLFF. In DNA form, the CDR3 reads TGTGCCAGCAGCTTCAGACAAGCGGGCGAAAAACTGTTTTTT.

This rearrangement joins TRBV7-8 to TRBJ2-1; the D is unclear. The CDR3 runs to 15 residues. V was clipped by 3 bases and J by 6 bases, with 15 bases between them. In germline, CDR1 is SGHVS, CDR2 FQNEAQ. The CDR3 DNA follows: TGTGCCAGCAGCTTCAGGAGTATGCTGTCCAATGAGCAGTTCTTC. Translation gives CASSFRSMLSNEQFF.

This chain joins TRBV19 and TRBJ1-1; D uncertain. V was trimmed by 6 bases and J by 0 bases, leaving 11 bases between them. Germline V gene data show CDR1 as LNHDA and CDR2 as SQIVND (reference sequence). The CDR3 loop spans 14 amino acids. For the CDR3, the DNA is TGTGCCAGTAGCCCCTTAATAATGAACACTGAAGCTTTCTTT. Protein product: CASSPLIMNTEAFF.

This sequence joins TRBV11-3 and TRBJ2-1; no clear D. Trimming shortened V by 1 base and J by 9 bases, and 10 bases separated the two germline ends. CDR1 SGHNT and CDR2 YENEEA come from the germline V gene. The CDR3 loop spans 13 amino acids. The CDR3: CASSLVRWGEQFF. Written as DNA, the CDR3 is TGTGCCAGCAGCTTAGTCCGCTGGGGTGAGCAGTTCTTC.

J is TRBJ2-5 and V is TRBV7-2, with TRBD2 identical over 8 bases. J gave up 5 bases and V 3 bases, and 14 bases lay outside the gene matches. This CDR3 has 17 residues. In germline, CDR1 is SGHTA, CDR2 FQGNSA. The CDR3 nucleotides read TGTGCCAGCAGCTTTTTTCCCCGCGGGGGGAGGGGGGAGACCCAGTACTTC. Translation: CASSFFPRGGRGETQYF.

The chain is built from TRBV30 and TRBJ1-6; TRBD1 matches at 8 bases. CDR1 is GTSNPN and CDR2 is SVGIG in the germline V gene (reference sequence). The CDR3 is made up of 15 amino acids. The J segment lost 7 bases and the V segment lost 5 bases, leaving 10 bases of the junction unmatched. The CDR3 nucleotides read TGTGCCTGGGAGGGGACAGGCCAGGGGAATTCACCCCTCCACTTT. Amino acids: CAWEGTGQGNSPLHF. Based on the CDR3 plus reference TRBV30 and TRBJ1-6, the full variable domain is SQTIHQWPATLVQPVGSPLSLECTVEGTSNPNLYWYRQAAGRGLQLLFYSVGIGQISSEVPQNLSASRPQDRQFILSSKKLLLSDSGFYLCAWEGTGQGNSPLHFGNGTRLTVT.

V gene TRBV30 combines with J gene TRBJ1-6; no reliable D call. V lost 4 bases and J lost 9, with 22 bases in between. Per germline, CDR1 GTSNPN and CDR2 SVGIG (reference sequence). The CDR3 contains 16 residues. The CDR3 DNA follows: TGTGCCTGGATTTCAGCACCGGCCACCACGGGTTCACCCCTCCACTTT. It yields the protein CAWISAPATTGSPLHF.

The chain links TRBV6-6 to TRBJ2-7; the match to TRBD1 covers 10 bases. This CDR3 is built from 14 residues. Germline V gene lookup returns CDR1 MNHNY and CDR2 SVGAGI (reference sequence). J lost 7 bases, V lost 6 bases, and 9 bases had no gene match. The CDR3 sequence is CASRDRQGAKEQYF. The CDR3 region has the DNA TGTGCCAGCAGGGATCGACAGGGGGCAAAGGAGCAGTACTTC.

The CDR3 sequence: CASSAQAAGEKLFF. The CDR3 DNA is TGTGCCAGCAGTGCCCAGGCCGCTGGTGAAAAACTGTTTTTT. The rearrangement joins TRBV25-1 to TRBJ1-4; D gene uncertain. Germline V gene data show CDR1 as MGHDK and CDR2 as SYGVNS. Trimming shortened V by 4 bases and J by 7 bases, and 13 bases separated the two germline ends. The CDR3 has 14 amino acids.

This clone has just one count. V is TRBV5-4 and J is TRBJ2-3; D is uncertain. The CDR3 has 14 residues. Germline V CDR1 and CDR2: SGHNT, YYREEE (reference sequence). The V and J ends lost 0 bases and 6 bases respectively, with 11 bases between them. The CDR3 coding sequence is TGTGCCAGCAGCTTGGCCGCCGCGGCGGATACGCAGTATTTT. It yields the protein CASSLAAAADTQYF.

The chain has TRBV10-3 and TRBJ2-3; 8 nucleotides line up with TRBD2. CDR3 length: 15 residues. V was clipped by 3 bases and J by 1 base; unmatched bases: 3. Per the germline V gene, CDR1 is ENHRY and CDR2 is SYGVKD. The CDR3 DNA sequence: TGTGCCATCAGTGACTCAGCGGGGGGCACAGATACGCAGTATTTT. Translating gives CAISDSAGGTDTQYF.

In the case of this clone: The junction does not match germline at one end; this may be a read error. The rearrangement joins TRBV7-2 to TRBJ2-1, with 12 bases lining up with TRBD2. Germline loops: CDR1 SGHTA, CDR2 FQGNSA. CDR3 length equals 13 residues. CDR3 loop: CASSFPSGGAKLF. DNA for the CDR3: TGTGCCAGCAGCTTCCCTAGCGGGGGGGCCAAGCTCTTC.

This rearrangement joins TRBV19 to TRBJ1-3; 11 bases match TRBD1. The CDR3 is 17 amino acids. Per the germline V gene, CDR1 is LNHDA and CDR2 is SQIVND (reference sequence). V lost 4 bases, J lost 3 bases, and 8 bases stayed unmatched. The CDR3 DNA reads as TGTGCCAGTAGTACCGGACAGGGGGCATTCTTTGGAAACACCATATATTTT. This gives the protein CASSTGQGAFFGNTIYF.

The CDR3 loop reads CASSNVGQSGNTIYF. DNA for the CDR3: TGCGCCAGCAGTAACGTCGGCCAGTCTGGAAACACCATATATTTT. The chain has TRBV5-1 and TRBJ1-3; D uncertain. There are 15 residues in the CDR3. Trimming removed 5 bases at V and 1 base at J, with 13 bases between. Germline-derived CDR1 and CDR2 are SGHRS and YFSETQ.

J is TRBJ1-5 and V is TRBV15, with a weak D call TRBD1 (5 bases). V lost 4 bases to trimming and J lost 4 bases, with 17 bases between them. The germline CDR1 and CDR2 sequences are LNHNV and YYDKDF (reference sequence). This CDR3 is 16 amino acids long. CDR3 sequence reads: CATSKGPPWDNQPQHF. The CDR3 DNA reads TGTGCCACCAGCAAGGGGCCGCCATGGGATAATCAGCCCCAGCATTTT.

The V call is TRBV29-1, the J call TRBJ2-1, with D tentatively TRBD1 (6 bases). Trimming took off 5 bases at V and 4 bases at J, with 15 bases between the two ends. CDR3 length: 14 amino acids. CDR1 is SQVTM and CDR2 is ANQGSEA in the germline V gene. The CDR3 loop reads CSVNRDILYNEQFF. DNA of the CDR3: TGCAGCGTTAACCGGGACATACTATACAATGAGCAGTTCTTC.

The chain carries TRBV9 and TRBJ2-7, with 10 bases matching TRBD1. Losses at the gene ends were 3 bases for V and 3 bases for J; bases not matched to a gene: 3. CDR1 and CDR2 (germline): SGDLS, YYNGEE. This CDR3 has 14 amino acids. CDR3 sequence: CASSAGQGLYEQYF. CDR3 DNA sequence: TGTGCCAGCAGCGCGGGACAGGGGCTCTACGAGCAGTACTTC.

The chain employs TRBV5-1 and TRBJ1-4, with 7 bases fitting TRBD1. The CDR3 runs to 14 residues. CDR1 and CDR2 (germline): SGHRS, YFSETQ. V dropped 1 base and J dropped 8; count of bases not matched to a gene: 5. CDR3 in DNA: TGCGCCAGCAGCTTGACAGGGGAAGGGGAAAAACTGTTTTTT. This sequence encodes CASSLTGEGEKLFF. Combining the CDR3 with reference TRBV5-1 and TRBJ1-4 gives the whole variable domain KAGVTQTPRYLIKTRGQQVTLSCSPISGHRSVSWYQQTPGQGLQFLFEYFSETQRNKGNFPGRFSGRQFSNSRSEMNVSTLELGDSALYLCASSLTGEGEKLFFGSGTQLSVL.

The rearrangement links TRBV25-1 to TRBJ2-7, with TRBD2 identical over 11 bases. Germline values: CDR1 MGHDK, CDR2 SYGVNS. V lost 4 bases to trimming and J lost 6 bases; unmatched junction nucleotides: 11. The CDR3 is made up of 16 amino acids. The CDR3 here is CASSGIQSSGRPEQYF. The CDR3 region has the DNA TGTGCCAGCAGTGGAATACAGTCTAGCGGGAGGCCCGAGCAGTACTTC.

The CDR3 spells CASSQDIFPGNEQFF. The CDR3 nucleotides read TGTGCCAGCAGCCAAGATATCTTTCCGGGAAATGAGCAGTTCTTC. The V call is TRBV14, the J call TRBJ2-1; weak D call: TRBD2 (5 bases). V was shortened by 0 bases and J by 7 bases, with 13 bases between the two germline ends. The CDR3 spans 15 residues. CDR1 is SGHDN, CDR2 FVKESK, per germline.

This clone appeared a single time. The chain recombines TRBV6-6 with TRBJ2-7; D is possibly TRBD2 (5 bases). Germline V gene sequence: CDR1 MNHNY, CDR2 SVGAGI (reference sequence). The CDR3 extends over 14 amino acids. Trimming pared 6 bases from V and 0 bases from J, leaving 12 bases between. The CDR3 nucleotides read TGTGCCAGCAGCGGGATACGGAACTCCTACGAGCAGTACTTC. Translated, it gives CASSGIRNSYEQYF.

DNA for the CDR3: TGTGCCAGTAGTCCAGCGGGACTAGGGTTCGAGCAGTACTTC. Amino acids: CASSPAGLGFEQYF. The rearrangement uses TRBV19 and TRBJ2-7; 8 bases match TRBD2. The V and J ends lost 5 bases and 6 bases, in that order; junction bases with no gene match: 9. Germline lookup yields CDR1 LNHDA and CDR2 SQIVND (reference sequence). CDR3 length equals 14 residues. The full variable domain, with the rest looked up from reference TRBV19 and TRBJ2-7, is DGGITQSPKYLFRKEGQNVTLSCEQNLNHDAMYWYRQDPGQGLRLIYYSQIVNDFQKGDIAEGYSVSREKKESFPLTVTSAQKNPTAFYLCASSPAGLGFEQYFGPGTRLTVT.

This clone was detected once. The CDR3 bases are TGTGCCAGCAGTGTCGGGACTAGCGGGAGTTTCTACGAGCAGTACTTC. Its protein product is CASSVGTSGSFYEQYF. The chain carries TRBV27 and TRBJ2-7; 14 bases map to TRBD2. V lost 5 bases to trimming and J lost 3 bases; unmatched junction nucleotides: 6. From germline, CDR1 is MNHEY and CDR2 SMNVEV (reference sequence). This CDR3 is built from 16 residues.

This clone was counted a few times. The chain links TRBV5-1 to TRBJ1-3; 9 bases agree with TRBD1. This CDR3 comprises 16 residues. CDR1 is SGHRS, CDR2 YFSETQ, per germline. The V segment lost 3 bases and the J segment 2 bases; nucleotides outside the gene matches: 6. CDR3 coding DNA: TGCGCCAGCAGCTACACAGGGGGCTTTACTGGAAACACCATATATTTT. Amino acid sequence: CASSYTGGFTGNTIYF.

V gene TRBV5-4 combines with J gene TRBJ2-2, with TRBD1 matching over 9 bases. Germline-derived CDR1 and CDR2 are SGHNT and YYREEE (reference sequence). The CDR3 sequence is 15 residues long. V lost 4 bases to trimming and J lost 6 bases; unmatched junction nucleotides: 7. DNA of the CDR3: TGTGCCAGCAGCCCGAGGACAGGGGTCGCCGGGGAGCTGTTTTTT. Translating it yields CASSPRTGVAGELFF.

The chain links TRBV24-1 to TRBJ2-3; 9 bases match TRBD1. V was pared by 4 bases and J by 3 bases, with 4 bases of the junction left unmatched. Germline V gene data show CDR1 as KGHDR and CDR2 as SFDVKD. This CDR3 spans 15 amino acids. DNA of the CDR3: TGTGCCACCAGTGACCCAGGACAGGGGACAGATACGCAGTATTTT. It codes for CATSDPGQGTDTQYF.

The V call is TRBV18, the J call TRBJ2-7; no definite D call. Trimming cost V 5 bases and J 0 bases, with 11 bases left between them. Germline CDR1 is KGHSH and CDR2 is LQKENI. This CDR3 has 14 residues. CDR3 sequence (DNA): TGTGCCAGCTCATCCCTCGGCTTCTCCTACGAGCAGTACTTC. Amino acid sequence: CASSSLGFSYEQYF.

The table lists this clone with a count of one. This rearrangement joins TRBV6-2 or TRBV6-3 to TRBJ2-7; no firm D call. The germline V gene encodes CDR1 MNHEY and CDR2 SVGEGT. The V end lost 0 bases, the J end lost 6 bases, and 12 bases lay between the germline ends. This CDR3 has 14 amino acids. The CDR3 spells CASSYSILGTEQYF. The CDR3 DNA follows: TGTGCCAGCAGTTACTCGATACTGGGAACCGAGCAGTACTTC.